These 20 T cell receptor beta chains were all obtained from the same sample, sequenced in a study of a mutant IDH1 vaccine in newly diagnosed glioma. The time point denotes: week 11, during vaccination. Vaccine doses each comprised 300 ug of mutant IDH1 20-mer peptide, with topical imiquimod. Antigens of these TCRs are unknown. Method: immunoSEQ multiplex PCR; TCRdb's copy keeps in-frame clones and lacks some. The data contain about 40,000 clones, around 84% of them singletons. Sequencing was performed on PBMCs, taken from a glioma patient whose treatment included an IDH1 peptide vaccine. The receptors were gathered from a man aged 40-50 years with glioma.

The chain links TRBV19 to TRBJ2-7, with 12 bases fitting TRBD2. Germline trimming cut 9 bases from V and 4 bases from J; bases unmatched to any gene: 10. CDR3 length: 15 residues. Germline V gene data show CDR1 as LNHDA and CDR2 as SQIVND (reference sequence). CDR3 sequence: CASRPRTSGDYEQYF. The CDR3 DNA follows: TGTGCCAGCCGTCCCAGGACTAGCGGGGATTACGAGCAGTACTTC.

The V and J genes are TRBV7-3 and TRBJ2-1; tentative D call: TRBD1 (5 bases). This CDR3 comprises 13 residues. CDR1 SGHTA and CDR2 FQGTGA come from the germline V gene. The V end lost 2 bases, the J end lost 3 bases, and 5 bases lay between the germline ends. The CDR3 is CASSLDSYNEQFF. As DNA, the CDR3 is TGTGCCAGCAGCTTAGACAGCTACAATGAGCAGTTCTTC.

The chain joins TRBV4-2 to TRBJ2-7; D is unresolved. V lost 1 base to trimming and J lost 4 bases, with 17 bases between them. CDR3 size: 16 residues. Germline V gene lookup returns CDR1 LGHNA and CDR2 YNFKEQ. CDR3 sequence: CASSQASDVGYYEQYF. The CDR3 DNA is TGTGCCAGCAGCCAAGCTTCGGACGTGGGATATTACGAGCAGTACTTC.

The chain is built from TRBV19 and TRBJ2-1, with D possibly TRBD2 on 6 matching bases. The CDR3 runs to 16 residues. V was trimmed by 0 bases and J by 7 bases, leaving 16 bases between them. Germline V gives CDR1 LNHDA, CDR2 SQIVND (reference sequence). This CDR3 reads CASSIDRDHRGNEQFF. CDR3 sequence (DNA): TGTGCCAGTAGTATAGATCGCGACCACCGGGGGAATGAGCAGTTCTTC.

This clone was detected a few times. This sequence joins TRBV5-1 and TRBJ2-7; D may be TRBD1 (7 bases). The V end was cut by 3 bases, the J end by 4 bases, with 14 bases between. The germline V gene encodes CDR1 SGHRS and CDR2 YFSETQ. This CDR3 contains 14 residues. CDR3 DNA sequence: TGCGCCAGCAGCTCCAGGGGGGCGGCGTACGAGCAGTACTTC. Its translation: CASSSRGAAYEQYF.

This chain joins TRBV5-6 and TRBJ1-1; 7 positions match TRBD1. Germline loops: CDR1 SGHDT, CDR2 YYEEEE. The CDR3 totals 12 residues. J lost 8 bases, V lost 2 bases, and 3 bases had no gene match. Here the CDR3 reads CASSFRTGEAFF. DNA for the CDR3: TGTGCCAGCAGCTTCAGGACAGGCGAAGCTTTCTTT.

The chain is built from TRBV7-2 and TRBJ2-5; D is undetermined. With 1 base removed from V and 1 base from J, the gap between germline ends came to 7 bases. Germline V lookup: CDR1 SGHTA, CDR2 FQGNSA. CDR3 size: 14 residues. The CDR3 loop reads CASSLGPAQETQYF. CDR3 nucleotide sequence: TGTGCCAGCAGCTTAGGCCCCGCCCAAGAGACCCAGTACTTC. Variable domain in full (rest from reference TRBV7-2 and TRBJ2-5): GAGVSQSPSNKVTEKGKDVELRCDPISGHTALYWYRQSLGQGLEFLIYFQGNSAPDKSGLPSDRFSAERTGGSVSTLTIQRTQQEDSAVYLCASSLGPAQETQYFGPGTRLLVL.

The V call is TRBV5-1, the J call TRBJ2-7; 7 positions agree with TRBD1. The germline V gene encodes CDR1 SGHRS and CDR2 YFSETQ. Losses at the gene ends were 1 base for V and 4 bases for J; bases not matched to a gene: 8. The CDR3 has 15 residues. For the CDR3, the DNA is TGCGCCAGCAGCTTGACAGGGGATGGGCATTACGAGCAGTACTTC. Amino acids: CASSLTGDGHYEQYF. Supplemented by reference TRBV5-1 and TRBJ2-7, the full variable domain reads KAGVTQTPRYLIKTRGQQVTLSCSPISGHRSVSWYQQTPGQGLQFLFEYFSETQRNKGNFPGRFSGRQFSNSRSEMNVSTLELGDSALYLCASSLTGDGHYEQYFGPGTRLTVT.

J is TRBJ2-7 and V is TRBV6-1, with D unclear. Germline CDR1 MNHNS, CDR2 SASEGT. This CDR3 is 17 amino acids long. V dropped 2 bases and J dropped 1 base, with 18 bases sitting between them. The CDR3 DNA sequence: TGTGCCAGCAGTGAACCCCCCATCCTCCCTCCTTCCTACGAGCAGTACTTC. Translating gives CASSEPPILPPSYEQYF.

The chain employs TRBV5-1 and TRBJ2-7; the D is unclear. V was shortened by 0 bases and J by 4 bases, with 5 bases between the two germline ends. The germline V gene has CDR1 SGHRS and CDR2 YFSETQ. The CDR3 is 12 amino acids. CDR3 coding DNA: TGCGCCAGCAGCTTGGTAGGTTACGAGCAGTACTTC. It specifies CASSLVGYEQYF.

The V and J genes are TRBV18 and TRBJ1-1; D ambiguous. The CDR3 length is 12 residues. Trimming stripped 3 bases from V and 2 bases from J, with 4 bases between. CDR1 is KGHSH and CDR2 is LQKENI in the germline V gene. The CDR3 nucleotides read TGTGCCAGCTCACCCCCCAACACTGAAGCTTTCTTT. Encoded protein: CASSPPNTEAFF.

The chain recombines TRBV7-9 with TRBJ2-1; D is unclear. CDR3 length: 13 amino acids. V lost 10 bases and J lost 5, with 15 bases in between. Germline CDR1 is SEHNR and CDR2 is FQNEAQ (reference sequence). CDR3 DNA sequence: TGTGCCACCGCTAGTAAACAGAACAATGAGCAGTTCTTC. Its translation is CATASKQNNEQFF.

V and J are TRBV5-1 and TRBJ2-1, with D perhaps assigned TRBD1 or TRBD2 (5 bases each). The CDR3 has 13 amino acids. V shed 5 bases and J shed 10 bases, with 16 bases lying between them. The germline V gene has CDR1 SGHRS and CDR2 YFSETQ. This chain's CDR3 is CASRSVGWGEQFF. The CDR3 bases are TGCGCCAGCAGGTCGGTGGGATGGGGGGAGCAGTTCTTC.

V usage is TRBV6-6 and J usage is TRBJ2-7; either TRBD1 or TRBD2 may supply D (6 bases each). The germline V gene encodes CDR1 MNHNY and CDR2 SVGAGI (reference sequence). The V and J ends lost 2 bases and 3 bases respectively, with 11 bases between them. CDR3 length: 14 residues. The CDR3 loop is CASSYRGQGYEQYF. The CDR3 DNA is TGTGCCAGCAGTTACCGGGGGCAGGGCTACGAGCAGTACTTC.

The chain links TRBV9 to TRBJ2-3; no firm D call. The CDR3 contains 16 residues. V was trimmed by 3 bases and J by 2 bases, leaving 16 bases between them. Germline V CDR1 and CDR2: SGDLS, YYNGEE. Here the CDR3 reads CASSGRLALNTDTQYF. In nucleotides, the CDR3 is TGTGCCAGCAGCGGACGACTCGCACTAAACACAGATACGCAGTATTTT.

CDR3 sequence: CASTGQVTTNTEAFF. The DNA of the CDR3 is TGTGCCAGCACGGGACAGGTTACTACGAACACTGAAGCTTTCTTT. The chain uses TRBV19 and TRBJ1-1; 8 bases fit TRBD1. The CDR3 runs 15 residues. V lost 9 bases, J lost 1 base, and 10 bases stayed unmatched. CDR1 and CDR2 from the germline V gene are LNHDA and SQIVND (reference sequence).

The chain's CDR3 is CASSVVSLGYNEQFF. CDR3 nucleotides: TGTGCCAGCAGCGTAGTATCTTTAGGCTACAATGAGCAGTTCTTC. The chain is built from TRBV9 and TRBJ2-1; D call uncertain. Trimming cost V 0 bases and J 3 bases, with 10 bases left between them. This CDR3 has 15 residues. CDR1 and CDR2 (germline): SGDLS, YYNGEE.

The rearrangement joins TRBV21-1 to TRBJ2-2; TRBD1, the table's D call, lacks a check against the DNA. TRBV21-1 constitutes a pseudogene. This CDR3 region has 18 residues. CDR3: CASSKKGQGPPNTGELFF. The CDR3 nucleotides are TGTGCCAGCAGCAAAAAGGGACAGGGGCCCCCGAACACCGGGGAGCTGTTTTTT.

The gene calls are TRBV7-2 and TRBJ2-5; tentatively, D is TRBD1 (6 bases). Germline CDR1 is SGHTA and CDR2 is FQGNSA. Between the trimmed V and J ends, which lost 6 bases and 2 bases, there was a span of 13 bases. This CDR3 region has 14 residues. CDR3: CASSERGGQETQYF. The CDR3 bases are TGTGCCAGCAGTGAAAGAGGGGGTCAAGAGACCCAGTACTTC.

The V gene is TRBV5-1, the J gene TRBJ2-7; the match to TRBD2 covers 13 bases. This CDR3 is built from 18 residues. V trimming: 5 bases; J trimming: 4 bases; junction bases outside the gene matches: 15. CDR1 and CDR2 (germline): SGHRS, YFSETQ. The CDR3 nucleotides are TGCGCCAGCAGACCCACTGGGACTAGCGGGACCCGGCCTTACGAGCAGTACTTC. Its protein product is CASRPTGTSGTRPYEQYF.